This passage covers 16 T cell receptor beta chains from one sample sequenced in a study of response to subunit inactivated influenza vaccine. Each CDR3 protein gets one entry after TCRdb re-called the RT-PCR reads with MiXCR. The sample lists 550,000 to 600,000 distinct CDR3 sequences, roughly 10% occurring once. Sequencing used PBMCs from blood, obtained on the day of vaccination. These receptors were collected from a middle-aged man who received an inactivated influenza vaccine.

In this sample, this clonotype turned up many times. The chain uses TRBV20-1 and TRBJ2-7; D is perhaps TRBD1 or TRBD2 (6 bases each). The V gene's germline CDR1 is DFQATT and CDR2 SNEGSKA (reference sequence). V lost 0 bases, J lost 4 bases, and 16 bases lay in between. This CDR3 comprises 15 residues. CDR3 DNA sequence: TGCAGTGCTAGAGATGGCAGGGGAGGTGGGTACGAGCAGTACTTC. Amino acids: CSARDGRGGGYEQYF.

This clonotype has more than one count but fewer than ten. The chain carries TRBV5-6 and TRBJ1-1, with D tentatively TRBD1 (6 bases). The CDR3 loop spans 16 amino acids. Germline V gene lookup returns CDR1 SGHDT and CDR2 YYEEEE. Trimming cost V 4 bases and J 3 bases, with 19 bases left between them. The CDR3: CASSPISSGTHTEAFF. The CDR3 coding sequence is TGTGCCAGCAGCCCAATTTCTTCCGGGACACACACTGAAGCTTTCTTT.

This clonotype was seen ten or more times. The gene calls are TRBV2 and TRBJ2-3; no definite D call. V gave up 0 bases and J gave up 7 bases, with 5 bases separating them. The CDR3 has 12 residues. The V gene's germline CDR1 is SNHLY and CDR2 FYNNEI. CDR3 amino acids: CASSEAKYTQYF. In DNA form, the CDR3 reads TGTGCCAGCAGTGAAGCGAAGTATACGCAGTATTTT.

CDR3 region: CASQRDNSYEQYF. The CDR3 bases are TGTGCCAGCCAGCGGGATAATTCCTACGAGCAGTACTTC. This chain links TRBV28 with TRBJ2-7; TRBD2 matches 7 bases. There are 13 residues in the CDR3. In germline, CDR1 is MDHEN, CDR2 SYDVKM. With V trimmed by 8 bases and J by 1 base, 5 bases remained unmatched.

This chain joins TRBV11-2 and TRBJ2-7, with TRBD1 identical over 10 bases. The CDR3 runs 18 residues. The germline CDR1 and CDR2 sequences are SGHAT and FQNNGV. V was clipped by 4 bases and J by 4 bases; unmatched bases: 16. Here the CDR3 reads CASSSDLSRTGGWYEQYF. The CDR3 nucleotides read TGTGCCAGCAGCTCGGATTTGAGTCGGACAGGGGGTTGGTACGAGCAGTACTTC.

This chain links TRBV28 with TRBJ2-1; a possible D gene is TRBD2 (6 bases). Between the trimmed V and J ends, which lost 6 bases and 7 bases, there was a span of 19 bases. The germline V gene has CDR1 MDHEN and CDR2 SYDVKM. The CDR3 length is 15 residues. CDR3 loop: CASSLTGSLRNEQFF. The DNA for the CDR3 is TGTGCCAGCAGCCTTACCGGGAGCCTCCGGAATGAGCAGTTCTTC.

This clonotype was detected a few times. This chain connects TRBV3-1 to TRBJ2-4, with D uncertain. This CDR3 has 13 residues. Germline CDR1 is LGHDT and CDR2 is YNNKEL (reference sequence). The V end was cut by 0 bases, the J end by 13 bases, with 13 bases between. As DNA, the CDR3 is TGTGCCAGCAGCCAAGATGATCGGGCCAACCAGTACTTC. Protein: CASSQDDRANQYF.

The gene calls are TRBV18 and TRBJ2-1; 7 bases agree with TRBD1. CDR3 length equals 14 residues. Germline CDR1 and CDR2: KGHSH and LQKENI. Trimming took 5 bases from V and 7 from J; bases not matched to a gene: 8. The CDR3 sequence is CASSSQTGLNEQFF. CDR3 bases: TGTGCCAGCTCATCCCAGACAGGGTTGAATGAGCAGTTCTTC.

The J gene is TRBJ2-3, the V gene TRBV5-1, with 8 nucleotides matching TRBD2. CDR3 size: 15 residues. V dropped 4 bases and J dropped 3; count of bases not matched to a gene: 7. Germline V gene data show CDR1 as SGHRS and CDR2 as YFSETQ. The CDR3 coding sequence is TGCGCCAGCAGCCCGGCATTAGCGGGAACAGATACGCAGTATTTT. Its translation is CASSPALAGTDTQYF.

V is TRBV11-2 and J is TRBJ2-5; tentative D call: TRBD2 (5 bases). Germline V gene lookup returns CDR1 SGHAT and CDR2 FQNNGV. CDR3 length: 15 residues. V was cut by 4 bases and J by 7 bases, with 19 bases left in between. The CDR3 DNA sequence: TGTGCCAGCAGCTCCCCTCGCGCGGCGGCGGGGACCCAGTACTTC. This codes for CASSSPRAAAGTQYF.

This clonotype was counted a few times. One end of the junction does not line up with germline, which may come from a read error. The chain carries TRBV6-1 and TRBJ2-7; 9 nucleotides agree with TRBD1. Germline CDR1 and CDR2: MNHNS and SASEGT. CDR3 length: 14 residues. The CDR3 is CASSPGQGSYERYF. The CDR3, as DNA: TGTGCCAGCAGCCCCGGACAGGGGTCCTACGAGCGGTACTTC.

This clonotype appeared a few times. This chain uses TRBV20-1 with TRBJ2-1; D is uncertain. V lost 6 bases and J lost 7, with 13 bases in between. Germline V gene sequence: CDR1 DFQATT, CDR2 SNEGSKA (reference sequence). This CDR3 is built from 12 residues. The CDR3 is CSALPSGNEQFF. The DNA of the CDR3 is TGCAGTGCCCTGCCATCTGGTAATGAGCAGTTCTTC.

The chain employs TRBV2 and TRBJ2-3; D gene unclear. V was clipped by 7 bases and J by 4 bases, with 9 bases between them. This CDR3 is built from 12 residues. CDR1 is SNHLY, CDR2 FYNNEI, per germline. For the CDR3, the DNA is TGTGCCAGCAACGAACCTCCAGATACGCAGTATTTT. It is translated as CASNEPPDTQYF.

Concerning this clonotype itself: The junction and the germline gene differ at one end; a read error may be behind it. The V gene is TRBV5-1, the J gene TRBJ2-2; D is possibly TRBD1 (6 bases). Germline loops: CDR1 SGHRS, CDR2 YFSETQ. This CDR3 comprises 16 residues. The CDR3 spells CVSSLAGTPNTGELFF. The CDR3 DNA sequence: TGCGTCAGCAGCTTAGCCGGGACACCGAACACCGGGGAGCTGTTTTTT.

This clonotype was counted at least ten times. A read error may produce the germline difference seen at one junction end. The J gene is TRBJ2-2, the V gene TRBV12-3 or TRBV12-4, with 7 bases matching TRBD1. There are 15 residues in the CDR3. CDR3 sequence reads: CASSLRQGNTGELFF. The CDR3 region has the DNA TGCGCCAGCAGCTTAAGACAGGGGAACACCGGGGAGCTGTTTTTT.

The J gene is TRBJ2-7, the V gene TRBV5-1, with D possibly TRBD1 on 6 matching bases. Germline V gene sequence: CDR1 SGHRS, CDR2 YFSETQ. V was shortened by 5 bases and J by 3 bases, with 24 bases between the two germline ends. This CDR3 has 17 amino acids. CDR3 protein: CASSSTRDNLRDYEQYF. CDR3 DNA: TGCGCCAGCAGTTCAACCCGGGACAACTTAAGAGACTACGAGCAGTACTTC.